What follows are 30 T cell receptor beta chains derived from one specimen sequenced in a study of metastatic and nonmetastatic thyroid tumors. MiXCR reprocessed the PCR reads for TCRdb. The sample lists thousands of clones; about 32% were seen once. All patients reached thyroid surgery having received no treatment beforehand. The specimen sequenced was tumor tissue. These receptors were collected from a female donor with papillary thyroid cancer or a benign thyroid nodule (not recorded which). Some clones in this sample may be carry-over from other donors' samples.

The chain uses TRBV6-2 or TRBV6-3 and TRBJ1-6; no reliable D call. Trimming left V 2 bases short and J 17 bases short, with 13 bases between. The CDR3 is made up of 12 amino acids. Germline assignment: CDR1 MNHEY and CDR2 SVGEGT. Here the CDR3 reads CASSYHEGQVHF. The CDR3, as DNA: TGTGCCAGCAGTTACCATGAGGGTCAGGTCCACTTT.

This clone has a handful of counts. The CDR3 DNA reads TGTGCCAGCAGGACCCCCGGACAGGGGGCAAGGGAGCCCCAGCATTTT. Translating gives CASRTPGQGAREPQHF. The rearrangement uses TRBV6-1 and TRBJ1-5; 11 bases are a match to TRBD1. Trimming cost V 6 bases and J 8 bases; bases outside gene matches: 12. The CDR3 extends over 16 amino acids. The germline gives CDR1 MNHNS, CDR2 SASEGT.

In its sample, this clone is medium-sized. The V gene is TRBV24-1, the J gene TRBJ2-2; tentative D call: TRBD1 (6 bases). V dropped 9 bases and J dropped 6 bases, with 16 bases sitting between them. Germline-derived CDR1 and CDR2 are KGHDR and SFDVKD. The CDR3 extends over 14 amino acids. The CDR3 loop reads CATAQDSRSGELFF. The CDR3 DNA reads TGTGCCACCGCGCAGGACAGCCGCTCCGGGGAGCTGTTTTTT.

The chain employs TRBV9 and TRBJ2-7; 9 bases agree with TRBD2. Germline trimming cut 4 bases from V and 3 bases from J; bases unmatched to any gene: 8. The germline gives CDR1 SGDLS, CDR2 YYNGEE. The CDR3 covers 15 residues. The CDR3 DNA follows: TGTGCCAGCAGCCCCCGAGCTAGCGGGAACTACGAGCAGTACTTC. This codes for CASSPRASGNYEQYF.

This clone was recorded a few times. V and J are TRBV6-1 and TRBJ2-1, with TRBD2 matching over 14 bases. The CDR3 runs to 17 residues. Trimming at V came to 2 bases and at J to 9 bases, leaving 9 bases not matched to a gene. Germline assignment: CDR1 MNHNS and CDR2 SASEGT. The CDR3 DNA reads as TGTGCCAGCAGTGAAAGCCGGGGACTAGCGGGAGTGGGTGAGCAGTTCTTC. Encoded protein: CASSESRGLAGVGEQFF.

This sequence joins TRBV20-1 and TRBJ1-6; unclear D gene. CDR1 and CDR2 from the germline V gene are DFQATT and SNEGSKA (reference sequence). V was trimmed by 3 bases and J by 6 bases, leaving 18 bases between them. The CDR3 has 16 amino acids. The CDR3 sequence: CSARPTRGSGNSPLHF. The DNA of the CDR3 is TGCAGTGCTAGGCCAACACGGGGAAGTGGTAATTCACCCCTCCACTTT.

The chain couples TRBV11-1 to TRBJ2-7, with TRBD2 matching 8 bases. This CDR3 has 17 residues. Trimming cost V 0 bases and J 5 bases; bases outside gene matches: 12. Germline V gives CDR1 SGHAT, CDR2 FQDESV (reference sequence). The CDR3 nucleotides are TGTGCCAGCAGCTTAGCGTTCACGGGAGGGCTGGTGGACGAGCAGTACTTC. It codes for CASSLAFTGGLVDEQYF.

The rearrangement uses TRBV3-1 and TRBJ1-2; a possible D gene is TRBD1 (5 bases). This CDR3 has 19 amino acids. Germline V gene lookup returns CDR1 LGHDT and CDR2 YNNKEL (reference sequence). V lost 4 bases, J lost 4 bases, and 28 bases lay in between. As DNA, the CDR3 is TGTGCCAGCAGCCCGGTACTCGGAGCGGGGGGTATCGATGTCTATGGCTACACCTTC. Amino acid sequence: CASSPVLGAGGIDVYGYTF.

The rearrangement uses TRBV11-2 and TRBJ2-1, with TRBD2 identical over 7 bases. Trimming cost V 1 base and J 10 bases; bases outside gene matches: 19. The CDR3 has 18 residues. CDR1 is SGHAT, CDR2 FQNNGV, per germline. CDR3 DNA: TGTGCCAGCAGCTTAGGTGCCGGGGACTACGTCCGTTTCGACGAGCAGTTCTTC. This gives the protein CASSLGAGDYVRFDEQFF.

The chain employs TRBV6-1 and TRBJ2-1; no firm D call. In germline, CDR1 is MNHNS, CDR2 SASEGT. The CDR3 runs 14 residues. V was cut by 5 bases and J by 5 bases, with 13 bases left in between. The CDR3 sequence is CASSSRVWNNEQFF. In DNA, the CDR3 is TGTGCCAGCAGTTCTAGGGTCTGGAACAATGAGCAGTTCTTC.

This chain connects TRBV6-2 or TRBV6-3 to TRBJ1-5, with unresolved D. The germline V gene encodes CDR1 MNHEY and CDR2 SVGEGT. The CDR3 is made up of 13 amino acids. Trimming stripped 10 bases from V and 4 bases from J, with 14 bases between. CDR3 residues: CAINSRSNQPQHF. The CDR3 coding sequence is TGTGCCATTAACTCAAGGTCTAATCAGCCCCAGCATTTT.

The V gene is TRBV5-1, the J gene TRBJ1-1; tentative D call: TRBD1 (5 bases). CDR3 length equals 13 residues. Germline V gene sequence: CDR1 SGHRS, CDR2 YFSETQ. The germline V and J ends were trimmed by 4 bases and 3 bases, with 10 bases remaining between them. CDR3 bases: TGCGCCAGCAGCCTAGACAGAGACACTGAAGCTTTCTTT. Encoded protein: CASSLDRDTEAFF. Drawing the rest from reference TRBV5-1 and TRBJ1-1, the complete variable domain is KAGVTQTPRYLIKTRGQQVTLSCSPISGHRSVSWYQQTPGQGLQFLFEYFSETQRNKGNFPGRFSGRQFSNSRSEMNVSTLELGDSALYLCASSLDRDTEAFFGQGTRLTVV.

The chain's CDR3 is CASSSFAGSARCNEQFF. In DNA form, the CDR3 reads TGTGCCAGCAGTTCCTTCGCCGGGAGCGCCAGGTGCAATGAGCAGTTCTTC. The chain recombines TRBV6-2 or TRBV6-3 with TRBJ2-1; D is possibly TRBD2 (6 bases). Germline-derived CDR1 and CDR2 are MNHEY and SVGEGT. Trimming stripped 4 bases from V and 6 bases from J, with 22 bases between. This CDR3 has 17 amino acids.

J is TRBJ2-2 and V is TRBV11-3; D ambiguous. Trimming removed 0 bases at V and 4 bases at J, with 6 bases between. The CDR3 runs to 14 residues. Per germline, CDR1 SGHNT and CDR2 YENEEA. DNA for the CDR3: TGTGCCAGCAGCTTAGACGGCAGCACCGGGGAGCTGTTTTTT. Translating it yields CASSLDGSTGELFF.

The genes are TRBV10-3 and TRBJ1-1, with D hard to call. The CDR3 loop spans 14 amino acids. V shed 2 bases and J shed 0 bases, with 7 bases lying between them. Germline values: CDR1 ENHRY, CDR2 SYGVKD. The CDR3: CAISEVGMNTEAFF. As DNA, the CDR3 is TGTGCCATCAGTGAGGTTGGGATGAACACTGAAGCTTTCTTT.

V and J are TRBV11-2 and TRBJ1-2; D is ambiguous. CDR3 length: 15 amino acids. In germline, CDR1 is SGHAT, CDR2 FQNNGV. V was pared by 1 base and J by 2 bases, with 11 bases between. The CDR3 DNA follows: TGTGCCAGCAGCTTAGTTAGGTCAGTCAACTATGGCTACACCTTC. It encodes CASSLVRSVNYGYTF.

The J gene is TRBJ2-7, the V gene TRBV7-2, with TRBD2 identical over 15 bases. Germline-derived CDR1 and CDR2 are SGHTA and FQGNSA. Unmatched junction bases numbered 17, after V lost 2 bases and J lost 6 bases. This CDR3 has 20 residues. CDR3 residues: CASSLHPGGGLAGGPSEQYF. The CDR3 nucleotides read TGTGCCAGCAGCTTACACCCAGGGGGCGGACTAGCGGGAGGGCCCAGCGAGCAGTACTTC.

This clone was detected a few times. V usage is TRBV6-1 and J usage is TRBJ1-2; TRBD1 matches 8 bases. CDR1 is MNHNS and CDR2 is SASEGT in the germline V gene. V trimming: 3 bases; J trimming: 6 bases; junction bases outside the gene matches: 3. The CDR3 is 13 residues long. This CDR3 is CASSDNRGNGYTF. For the CDR3, the DNA is TGTGCCAGCAGTGATAACAGGGGGAATGGCTACACCTTC.

Relative to its sample, this clone is medium-sized. The sample holds other DNA sequences that translate to the same CDR3. The rearrangement links TRBV28 to TRBJ2-7; D not certain. The CDR3 has 12 residues. V was pared by 4 bases and J by 3 bases, with 7 bases between. The V gene's germline CDR1 is MDHEN and CDR2 SYDVKM. This chain's CDR3 is CASSSRRYEQYF. The CDR3 nucleotides are TGTGCCAGCAGTTCTCGGCGCTACGAGCAGTACTTC.

This clone was detected a few times. This rearrangement joins TRBV15 to TRBJ2-7; TRBD1 matches 11 bases. J was trimmed by 2 bases and V by 3 bases; bases with no gene match: 0. The CDR3 length is 14 residues. Per germline, CDR1 LNHNV and CDR2 YYDKDF (reference sequence). For the CDR3, the DNA is TGTGCCACCAGCAGGGGACAGGGGGCCTACGAGCAGTACTTC. Its protein product is CATSRGQGAYEQYF.

This clone counts as medium-sized. This sequence joins TRBV15 and TRBJ2-7; 8 bases fit TRBD1. This CDR3 region has 19 residues. Germline CDR1 and CDR2: LNHNV and YYDKDF (reference sequence). The junction had 16 bases not matched to a gene; V was cut back by 0 bases and J by 3 bases. CDR3 DNA sequence: TGTGCCACCAGCAGAGACCTTTATCGTCTGGGACAGGTAAACTACGAGCAGTACTTC. It encodes CATSRDLYRLGQVNYEQYF.

This clone is categorized as medium-sized. The J gene is TRBJ2-3, the V gene TRBV19, with 7 bases lining up with TRBD2. Germline V lookup: CDR1 LNHDA, CDR2 SQIVND (reference sequence). J gave up 0 bases and V 5 bases, and 5 bases lay outside the gene matches. The CDR3 consists of 15 residues. The CDR3 loop is CASSGAGSSTDTQYF. CDR3 nucleotides: TGTGCCAGTAGTGGAGCGGGATCTAGCACAGATACGCAGTATTTT.

The chain employs TRBV12-3 or TRBV12-4 and TRBJ1-2, with D possibly being TRBD1 (5 bases). Trimming removed 1 base from V and 8 bases from J, with 11 bases in between. CDR3 length: 13 residues. The CDR3 protein is CASSLGGIEGYTF. Here the CDR3 DNA reads TGTGCCAGCAGTTTAGGGGGGATAGAGGGCTACACCTTC.

This clone is medium-sized (0.01 to 0.1%) by share. This chain joins TRBV7-6 and TRBJ2-5; D remains ambiguous. This CDR3 has 16 amino acids. The germline CDR1 and CDR2 sequences are SGHVS and FNYEAQ. The V end was cut by 5 bases, the J end by 5 bases, with 21 bases between. The CDR3 DNA follows: TGTGCCAGCAGCAAATACACCGGGTCACCTTCTGAGACCCAGTACTTC. Translating gives CASSKYTGSPSETQYF. Full variable domain (outside the CDR3, taken from reference TRBV7-6 and TRBJ2-5): GAGVSQSPRYKVTKRGQDVALRCDPISGHVSLYWYRQALGQGPEFLTYFNYEAQQDKSGLPNDRFSAERPEGSISTLTIQRTEQRDSAMYRCASSKYTGSPSETQYFGPGTRLLVL.

This clone is large by share. The chain joins TRBV2 to TRBJ1-5; D remains ambiguous. Looked up from germline, CDR1 is SNHLY and CDR2 is FYNNEI. V was pared by 6 bases and J by 1 base, with 7 bases between. The CDR3 extends over 13 amino acids. The CDR3 DNA sequence: TGTGCCAGCAGGGTGAAAAGCAATCAGCCCCAGCATTTT. This gives the protein CASRVKSNQPQHF.

The genes are TRBV2 and TRBJ1-2; D ambiguous. Per the germline V gene, CDR1 is SNHLY and CDR2 is FYNNEI. V was shortened by 4 bases and J by 4 bases, with 10 bases between the two germline ends. The CDR3 spans 13 residues. The DNA for the CDR3 is TGTGCCAGCAGTGCAGCGGCAGTCTATGGCTACACCTTC. Translation gives CASSAAAVYGYTF.

This clone was recorded a few times. The CDR3 reads CASSGQGNQPQHF. CDR3 coding DNA: TGTGCCAGCAGCGGACAGGGCAATCAGCCCCAGCATTTT. V and J are TRBV27 and TRBJ1-5, with 7 positions matching TRBD1. The V segment lost 6 bases and the J segment 2 bases; nucleotides outside the gene matches: 1. CDR3 length: 13 amino acids. Germline-derived CDR1 and CDR2 are MNHEY and SMNVEV (reference sequence).

This clone was counted only a few times. V is TRBV6-1 and J is TRBJ2-1; 14 positions agree with TRBD2. The junction had 3 bases not matched to a gene; V was cut back by 6 bases and J by 5 bases. The CDR3 consists of 15 residues. Germline lookup yields CDR1 MNHNS and CDR2 SASEGT. The CDR3: CASRKGLAGDNEQFF. In DNA, the CDR3 is TGTGCCAGCAGGAAGGGACTAGCGGGAGACAATGAGCAGTTCTTC.

This clone was seen just once. This chain links TRBV3-1 with TRBJ2-2; perhaps TRBD2 as D (7 bases). This CDR3 has 16 amino acids. CDR1 and CDR2 (germline): LGHDT, YNNKEL (reference sequence). Trimming left V 8 bases short and J 4 bases short, with 20 bases between. The CDR3 bases are TGTGCCAGCTCTACCGGGGGAGGGGGAGGCACCGGGGAGCTGTTTTTT. Protein product: CASSTGGGGGTGELFF.

The rearrangement uses TRBV6-1 and TRBJ1-6; TRBD1 is a possible D gene (6 bases). Germline-derived CDR1 and CDR2 are MNHNS and SASEGT. Trimming took off 3 bases at V and 10 bases at J, with 13 bases between the two ends. The CDR3 extends over 14 amino acids. This CDR3 is CASSDSGESSPLHF. The CDR3 DNA reads TGTGCCAGCAGTGATTCAGGGGAGAGCTCACCCCTCCACTTT.